Listed here are 26 T cell receptor beta chains from one sample, sequenced in a study of blood T cell repertoires in COVID-19. The method was immunoSEQ multiplex PCR; TCRdb's version includes in-frame clones alone and lacks a portion of them. The repertoire holds 350,000 to 450,000 clones, with roughly 86% as singletons. The sequencing sample was made of PBMCs or T cells enriched from blood (not recorded which). The receptors come from a man aged 35-49 years in a cohort exposed to, infected with or recovered from COVID-19 (not recorded which).

The chain couples TRBV24-1 to TRBJ1-2; D is possibly TRBD1 (5 bases). The CDR3 totals 13 residues. In germline, CDR1 is KGHDR, CDR2 SFDVKD. The ends were cut back, 6 bases at V and 4 bases at J, with 11 bases in the middle. The CDR3 reads CATSPDSSYGYTF. For the CDR3, the DNA is TGTGCCACCAGTCCAGACAGTTCCTATGGCTACACCTTC.

The chain carries TRBV7-2 and TRBJ2-1, with 8 bases matching TRBD2. Germline V gene sequence: CDR1 SGHTA, CDR2 FQGNSA. This CDR3 is built from 14 residues. The V gene end was trimmed by 7 bases and the J gene end by 7 bases; junction bases not matched to a gene: 9. Here the CDR3 reads CASKPGLVKNEQFF. The DNA of the CDR3 is TGTGCCAGCAAACCGGGACTAGTGAAAAATGAGCAGTTCTTC.

This chain connects TRBV5-6 to TRBJ2-2; perhaps TRBD2 as D (6 bases). V was clipped by 3 bases and J by 7 bases, with 13 bases between them. The CDR3 consists of 14 residues. Per the germline V gene, CDR1 is SGHDT and CDR2 is YYEEEE. For the CDR3, the DNA is TGTGCCAGCAGCTCAAAACGGCGGGGCGGGGAGCTGTTTTTT. This gives the protein CASSSKRRGGELFF.

This clone was counted once. CDR3 loop: CASSDSGQSNQPQHF. Here the CDR3 DNA reads TGTGCCAGCAGTGATTCAGGGCAGAGCAATCAGCCCCAGCATTTT. V gene TRBV2 combines with J gene TRBJ1-5; the D gene is possibly TRBD1 (5 bases). CDR1 and CDR2 (germline): SNHLY, FYNNEI. This CDR3 is 15 amino acids long. V dropped 3 bases and J dropped 1 base, with 10 bases sitting between them.

The gene calls are TRBV19 and TRBJ1-2, with TRBD1 matching 7 bases. The germline V gene has CDR1 LNHDA and CDR2 SQIVND (reference sequence). V shed 5 bases, J shed 2 bases, and the junction held 5 bases outside the gene matches. The CDR3 has 14 amino acids. In DNA form, the CDR3 reads TGTGCCAGTAGTGTGACAGGGCCAAACTATGGCTACACCTTC. Translating it yields CASSVTGPNYGYTF.

V is TRBV29-1 and J is TRBJ1-5, with 11 bases matching TRBD1. Per the germline V gene, CDR1 is SQVTM and CDR2 is ANQGSEA. The CDR3 contains 16 residues. The trim removed 4 bases at V and 3 bases at J, leaving 8 bases unmatched. The DNA of the CDR3 is TGCAGCGTTGTATTAGGACAGGGGGCGCCCAATCAGCCCCAGCATTTT. It is translated as CSVVLGQGAPNQPQHF.

Here the CDR3 reads CASRTRERYEQYF. CDR3 in DNA: TGTGCCAGCAGGACCAGGGAAAGGTACGAGCAGTACTTC. The chain employs TRBV2 and TRBJ2-7, with D possibly matching TRBD1 (5 bases). CDR1 is SNHLY and CDR2 is FYNNEI in the germline V gene. V dropped 6 bases and J dropped 4 bases, with 13 bases sitting between them. This CDR3 has 13 residues.

This clone was detected only a few times. The identical CDR3 is also encoded by other nucleotide sequences in the sample. This chain joins TRBV19 and TRBJ2-2; 10 nucleotides line up with TRBD2. The CDR3 sequence is 16 residues long. The V and J ends lost 5 bases and 1 base, in that order; junction bases with no gene match: 4. Germline V gene sequence: CDR1 LNHDA, CDR2 SQIVND (reference sequence). As DNA, the CDR3 is TGTGCCAGTAGTCCACGGACTAGCGGGAACACCGGGGAGCTGTTTTTT. It encodes CASSPRTSGNTGELFF.

The chain links TRBV6-4 to TRBJ2-3, with 7 bases identical to TRBD2. This CDR3 is 15 amino acids long. The ends lost 0 bases at V and 5 bases at J; junction bases unmatched: 5. Per the germline V gene, CDR1 is MRHNA and CDR2 is SNTAGT. The CDR3 is CASSDSAGEVDTQYF. The CDR3 nucleotides read TGTGCCAGCAGTGACTCTGCGGGAGAAGTAGATACGCAGTATTTT.

The V gene is TRBV11-2, the J gene TRBJ2-5, with D possibly TRBD2 on 6 matching bases. Germline V gene data show CDR1 as SGHAT and CDR2 as FQNNGV. V lost 6 bases to trimming and J lost 5 bases, with 16 bases between them. There are 14 residues in the CDR3. CDR3 amino acids: CASRSSSSAETQYF. Written as DNA, the CDR3 is TGTGCCAGCAGGTCATCGTCTAGCGCGGAGACCCAGTACTTC.

The chain is built from TRBV18 and TRBJ2-7; TRBD1 is a possible D gene (6 bases). The CDR3 runs to 13 residues. CDR1 is KGHSH, CDR2 LQKENI, per germline. V was pared by 2 bases and J by 2 bases, with 7 bases between. The DNA for the CDR3 is TGTGCCAGCTCACCAGGGGGCCCCTACGAGCAGTACTTC. Its translation: CASSPGGPYEQYF.

V is TRBV24-1 and J is TRBJ2-2; D unresolved. Germline V gene sequence: CDR1 KGHDR, CDR2 SFDVKD. The CDR3 sequence is 14 residues long. V was cut by 5 bases and J by 0 bases, with 6 bases left in between. Here the CDR3 DNA reads TGTGCCACCAGTGGGCCAGCGAACACCGGGGAGCTGTTTTTT. This encodes CATSGPANTGELFF.

In its sample, this clone was seen once. This chain uses TRBV5-1 with TRBJ1-2; 9 positions agree with TRBD1. V was clipped by 4 bases and J by 4 bases; unmatched bases: 8. Germline V gene data show CDR1 as SGHRS and CDR2 as YFSETQ. CDR3 length: 15 amino acids. CDR3 in amino acids: CASSPQGAQGYGYTF. Written as DNA, the CDR3 is TGCGCCAGCAGCCCACAGGGGGCGCAAGGCTATGGCTACACCTTC. Using reference TRBV5-1 and TRBJ1-2 for the parts outside the CDR3, the full variable domain is KAGVTQTPRYLIKTRGQQVTLSCSPISGHRSVSWYQQTPGQGLQFLFEYFSETQRNKGNFPGRFSGRQFSNSRSEMNVSTLELGDSALYLCASSPQGAQGYGYTFGSGTRLTVV.

The chain employs TRBV28 and TRBJ1-4, with D possibly being TRBD1 (5 bases). Trimming removed 7 bases from V and 6 bases from J, with 12 bases in between. Looked up from germline, CDR1 is MDHEN and CDR2 is SYDVKM. The CDR3 loop spans 13 amino acids. The CDR3 nucleotides read TGTGCCAGCATAGGGGATCCGGATGAAAAACTGTTTTTT. Translating gives CASIGDPDEKLFF.

There are a few counts of this clone. The CDR3 DNA reads TGTGCCAGCAGTTATAACCGACTCGGGCAGCCCCAGCATTTT. As protein: CASSYNRLGQPQHF. The chain combines TRBV6-5 with TRBJ1-5, with unresolved D. The CDR3 covers 14 residues. V was clipped by 3 bases and J by 7 bases, with 13 bases between them. Germline CDR1 and CDR2: MNHEY and SVGAGI.

In its sample, this clone was seen once. Written as DNA, the CDR3 is TGTGCCAGCAGTTGGGCAAGTGGCGGCTACACCTTC. Its protein product is CASSWASGGYTF. This chain joins TRBV6-5 and TRBJ1-2; D is unresolved. CDR1 and CDR2 (germline): MNHEY, SVGAGI. This CDR3 comprises 12 residues. V lost 4 bases and J 8 bases, leaving 11 bases between the germline ends.

This clone has just one count. V usage is TRBV5-4 and J usage is TRBJ1-6; D perhaps matches TRBD1 (5 bases). CDR3 length: 14 amino acids. Germline-derived CDR1 and CDR2 are SGHNT and YYREEE (reference sequence). V was clipped by 3 bases and J by 6 bases, with 10 bases between them. CDR3 amino acids: CASSSPQGNSPLHF. The CDR3 coding sequence is TGTGCCAGCAGCTCCCCCCAGGGTAATTCACCCCTCCACTTT. Based on the CDR3 plus reference TRBV5-4 and TRBJ1-6, the full variable domain is ETGVTQSPTHLIKTRGQQVTLRCSSQSGHNTVSWYQQALGQGPQFIFQYYREEENGRGNFPPRFSGLQFPNYSSELNVNALELDDSALYLCASSSPQGNSPLHFGNGTRLTVT.

The chain joins TRBV18 to TRBJ2-5; D is perhaps TRBD2 (6 bases). In germline, CDR1 is KGHSH, CDR2 LQKENI. V lost 2 bases and J 4 bases, leaving 20 bases between the germline ends. The CDR3 length is 17 residues. The CDR3: CASSPGRGTFVSETQYF. The CDR3 bases are TGTGCCAGCTCACCAGGCCGGGGGACGTTTGTCTCAGAGACCCAGTACTTC.

This clone was seen once. V is TRBV9 and J is TRBJ2-7; 10 positions match TRBD2. Trimming at V came to 1 base and at J to 6 bases, leaving 7 bases not matched to a gene. Germline V gene sequence: CDR1 SGDLS, CDR2 YYNGEE. The CDR3 loop spans 15 amino acids. The chain's CDR3 is CASSVQGLAGVEQYF. The CDR3 DNA follows: TGTGCCAGCAGCGTACAGGGCCTAGCGGGAGTCGAGCAGTACTTC.

V gene TRBV5-6 combines with J gene TRBJ2-1; TRBD1 matches 10 bases. Trimming cost V 4 bases and J 2 bases; bases outside gene matches: 3. Germline V lookup: CDR1 SGHDT, CDR2 YYEEEE. This CDR3 region has 15 residues. The CDR3 protein is CASSLTGGAYNEQFF. CDR3 bases: TGTGCCAGCAGCCTGACAGGGGGCGCCTACAATGAGCAGTTCTTC.

The rearrangement uses TRBV7-9 and TRBJ1-4; the D is unclear. Germline assignment: CDR1 SEHNR and CDR2 FQNEAQ (reference sequence). The germline V and J ends were trimmed by 1 base and 5 bases, with 11 bases remaining between them. The CDR3 runs to 15 residues. The CDR3 is CASSLGARRNEKLFF. The CDR3 DNA reads as TGTGCCAGCAGCTTAGGGGCCAGGAGGAATGAAAAACTGTTTTTT.

The gene calls are TRBV14 and TRBJ2-1; TRBD2 is a possible D gene (5 bases). V lost 2 bases to trimming and J lost 9 bases, with 23 bases between them. Germline V CDR1 and CDR2: SGHDN, FVKESK. This CDR3 is 17 amino acids long. As DNA, the CDR3 is TGTGCCAGCAGCCAATTTCTAAGCGCCAACGATGCGGGTGAGCAGTTCTTC. As protein: CASSQFLSANDAGEQFF.

A single count supports this clone. The chain couples TRBV9 to TRBJ2-5; 7 bases fit TRBD2. The J segment lost 2 bases and the V segment lost 3 bases, leaving 7 bases of the junction unmatched. The CDR3 sequence is 15 residues long. Germline V lookup: CDR1 SGDLS, CDR2 YYNGEE. CDR3 sequence (DNA): TGTGCCAGCAGCGCTAGGGGAGGGGAACAAGAGACCCAGTACTTC. The encoded protein is CASSARGGEQETQYF.

This clone occurred a few times. This chain links TRBV18 with TRBJ2-7, with 8 positions matching TRBD1. This CDR3 is built from 14 residues. Germline V lookup: CDR1 KGHSH, CDR2 LQKENI. V was clipped by 6 bases and J by 5 bases; unmatched bases: 9. The CDR3 DNA is TGTGCCAGCTCGTCGGACAGGGTCGCCAACGAGCAGTACTTC. Translating it yields CASSSDRVANEQYF. Variable domain in full (rest from reference TRBV18 and TRBJ2-7): NAGVMQNPRHLVRRRGQEARLRCSPMKGHSHVYWYRQLPEEGLKFMVYLQKENIIDESGMPKERFSAEFPKEGPSILRIQQVVRGDSAAYFCASSSDRVANEQYFGPGTRLTVT.

This rearrangement joins TRBV5-8 to TRBJ2-5; tentative D call: TRBD1 (5 bases). Germline loops: CDR1 SGHTS, CDR2 YDEGEE. The CDR3 has 12 residues. The V gene lost 5 bases and the J gene lost 5 bases, with 10 bases spanning the gap. In nucleotides, the CDR3 is TGTGCCAGCAGGGACATTACTGAGACCCAGTACTTC. Translating it yields CASRDITETQYF.

With respect to this clone: Distinct nucleotide sequences in the sample also encode this CDR3. This chain connects TRBV6-5 to TRBJ2-2, with 10 bases fitting TRBD1. This CDR3 has 15 residues. The germline CDR1 and CDR2 sequences are MNHEY and SVGAGI. Trimming at V came to 6 bases and at J to 5 bases, leaving 6 bases not matched to a gene. The CDR3 nucleotides are TGTGCCAGCAGGAGGGACAGGGGCGGAACCGGGGAGCTGTTTTTT. Encoded protein: CASRRDRGGTGELFF.